These 18 T cell receptor beta chains were sequenced from one sample in a study of cytomegalovirus exposure and HLA in healthy donors. Libraries were prepared by immunoSEQ multiplex PCR; TCRdb keeps only in-frame clonotypes and omits some of them. This table has around 52,000 clones, approximately 88% appearing once. The sequenced sample was PBMCs. The receptors derive from a woman aged 25 to 39 in good health and CMV-seronegative.

This chain links TRBV9 with TRBJ2-2, with 10 positions matching TRBD1. Germline loops: CDR1 SGDLS, CDR2 YYNGEE. The CDR3 contains 15 residues. With 4 bases clipped from V and 4 bases from J, the junction kept 4 bases outside the gene matches. CDR3 region: CASSTRTGGTGELFF. CDR3 coding DNA: TGTGCCAGCAGCACCCGGACAGGGGGCACCGGGGAGCTGTTTTTT. Looking up the rest from reference TRBV9 and TRBJ2-2 gives the full variable domain: DSGVTQTPKHLITATGQRVTLRCSPRSGDLSVYWYQQSLDQGLQFLIQYYNGEERAKGNILERFSAQQFPDLHSELNLSSLELGDSALYFCASSTRTGGTGELFFGEGSRLTVL.

The chain recombines TRBV9 with TRBJ2-7; 7 bases are shared with TRBD1. The V gene end was trimmed by 4 bases and the J gene end by 0 bases; junction bases not matched to a gene: 7. Per the germline V gene, CDR1 is SGDLS and CDR2 is YYNGEE. The CDR3 has 15 amino acids. The CDR3 loop is CASSLGGASSYEQYF. The CDR3 DNA reads as TGTGCCAGCAGCCTAGGGGGCGCCAGCTCCTACGAGCAGTACTTC.

V is TRBV5-1 and J is TRBJ2-1; D may be TRBD2 (5 bases). This CDR3 region has 16 residues. The V gene's germline CDR1 is SGHRS and CDR2 YFSETQ. Trimming removed 0 bases from V and 1 base from J, with 11 bases in between. The CDR3 sequence is CASSLGGSGSYNEQFF. The CDR3 region has the DNA TGCGCCAGCAGCTTGGGCGGGTCGGGGTCCTACAATGAGCAGTTCTTC.

This sequence joins TRBV28 and TRBJ2-7, with 7 bases identical to TRBD2. Trimming cost V 5 bases and J 6 bases; bases outside gene matches: 10. CDR1 is MDHEN, CDR2 SYDVKM, per germline. This CDR3 has 14 amino acids. The CDR3 bases are TGTGCCAGCAGTCAGGGACGGACTAGGTTCGAGCAGTACTTC. It encodes CASSQGRTRFEQYF.

The rearrangement uses TRBV6-5 and TRBJ2-7; 7 bases are a match to TRBD2. The germline V gene has CDR1 MNHEY and CDR2 SVGAGI. The J segment lost 3 bases and the V segment lost 6 bases, leaving 11 bases of the junction unmatched. The CDR3 contains 15 residues. The DNA of the CDR3 is TGTGCCAGCAGAAAATTCGGGAGGATGGGCTACGAGCAGTACTTC. Amino acids: CASRKFGRMGYEQYF.

This chain links TRBV7-6 with TRBJ2-7; 8 bases are shared with TRBD2. V lost 1 base, J lost 4 bases, and 12 bases stayed unmatched. Germline-derived CDR1 and CDR2 are SGHVS and FNYEAQ. The CDR3 sequence is 17 residues long. CDR3 region: CASSLVSPTSGGYEQYF. CDR3 coding DNA: TGTGCCAGCAGCTTAGTATCTCCCACTAGCGGAGGGTACGAGCAGTACTTC.

This clone turned up a few times. In DNA form, the CDR3 reads TGTGCCAGTAGTATAGCCGAGGTCCGGCCCCAGCATTTT. It yields the protein CASSIAEVRPQHF. This rearrangement joins TRBV19 to TRBJ1-5, with no clear D. This CDR3 has 13 amino acids. V was clipped by 1 base and J by 9 bases, with 10 bases between them. The germline CDR1 and CDR2 sequences are LNHDA and SQIVND (reference sequence). Full variable domain (missing parts from reference TRBV19 and TRBJ1-5): DGGITQSPKYLFRKEGQNVTLSCEQNLNHDAMYWYRQDPGQGLRLIYYSQIVNDFQKGDIAEGYSVSREKKESFPLTVTSAQKNPTAFYLCASSIAEVRPQHFGDGTRLSIL.

The chain has TRBV13 and TRBJ1-2; TRBD1 aligns across 8 bases. This CDR3 has 14 amino acids. V gave up 5 bases and J gave up 6 bases; unmatched junction bases: 8. The germline V gene encodes CDR1 PRHDT and CDR2 FYEKMQ (reference sequence). The CDR3 spells CASSLTGTGDGYTF. CDR3 bases: TGTGCCAGCAGCCTCACCGGGACAGGCGATGGCTACACCTTC.

This chain joins TRBV11-3 and TRBJ2-7; no clear D. Germline CDR1 SGHNT, CDR2 YENEEA. CDR3 size: 13 residues. Trimming pared 2 bases from V and 6 bases from J, leaving 11 bases between. The CDR3 nucleotides are TGTGCCAGCAGCTTAAGTGAAGCCCGCGAGCAGTACTTC. This translates into CASSLSEAREQYF.

The CDR3 DNA follows: TGTGCCAGCAGCAGAGGACAGGACACTGAAGCTTTCTTT. Encoded protein: CASSRGQDTEAFF. The V call is TRBV7-3, the J call TRBJ1-1; 7 bases fit TRBD1. Losses at the gene ends were 5 bases for V and 3 bases for J; bases not matched to a gene: 3. The CDR3 runs to 13 residues. Germline-derived CDR1 and CDR2 are SGHTA and FQGTGA.

The chain has TRBV4-2 and TRBJ1-2, with a tentative D call TRBD1 (5 bases). V lost 1 base to trimming and J lost 2 bases, with 11 bases between them. This CDR3 has 15 amino acids. Germline CDR1 LGHNA, CDR2 YNFKEQ. The CDR3, as DNA: TGTGCCAGCAGCCAAGGCCTGACAGAGAACTATGGCTACACCTTC. Translation: CASSQGLTENYGYTF.

The genes are TRBV27 and TRBJ2-7, with D tentatively TRBD1 (6 bases). Per germline, CDR1 MNHEY and CDR2 SMNVEV (reference sequence). With 10 bases removed from V and 4 bases from J, the gap between germline ends came to 17 bases. The CDR3 extends over 13 amino acids. The CDR3 DNA is TGTGCCACGAGCCAGGGGACGGGGTACGAGCAGTACTTC. This gives the protein CATSQGTGYEQYF.

V is TRBV15 and J is TRBJ2-7; D unresolved. This CDR3 spans 13 amino acids. CDR1 is LNHNV, CDR2 YYDKDF, per germline (reference sequence). Trimming removed 0 bases from V and 10 bases from J, with 13 bases in between. The CDR3 region is CATSRDRGRQQYF. In nucleotides, the CDR3 is TGTGCCACCAGCAGAGACCGTGGCAGGCAACAGTACTTC.

This sequence joins TRBV11-2 and TRBJ2-7; no firm D call. The CDR3 has 15 amino acids. V shed 0 bases and J shed 4 bases, with 13 bases lying between them. CDR1 and CDR2 (germline): SGHAT, FQNNGV. In nucleotides, the CDR3 is TGTGCCAGCAGCTTAGAGTCACCAGACATGTACGAGCAGTACTTC. This codes for CASSLESPDMYEQYF.

This chain uses TRBV7-2 with TRBJ1-5, with D hard to call. From germline, CDR1 is SGHTA and CDR2 FQGNSA. The CDR3 is 14 amino acids. V lost 2 bases and J lost 5, with 10 bases in between. The CDR3 here is CASSLRHGDQPQHF. The CDR3 DNA sequence: TGTGCCAGCAGCTTAAGACACGGGGATCAGCCCCAGCATTTT. The whole variable domain, filled in from reference TRBV7-2 and TRBJ1-5, reads GAGVSQSPSNKVTEKGKDVELRCDPISGHTALYWYRQSLGQGLEFLIYFQGNSAPDKSGLPSDRFSAERTGGSVSTLTIQRTQQEDSAVYLCASSLRHGDQPQHFGDGTRLSIL.

The chain links TRBV27 to TRBJ2-1; 7 bases align to TRBD1. Per the germline V gene, CDR1 is MNHEY and CDR2 is SMNVEV (reference sequence). The CDR3 is 15 residues long. With V trimmed by 2 bases and J by 5 bases, 6 bases remained unmatched. The CDR3 DNA follows: TGTGCCAGCAGTTTACTCGACAGGGACCACAATGAGCAGTTCTTC. It specifies CASSLLDRDHNEQFF.

The chain employs TRBV6-5 and TRBJ1-2, with D perhaps TRBD1 (6 bases). CDR3 length: 13 amino acids. Germline CDR1 MNHEY, CDR2 SVGAGI. V was trimmed by 2 bases and J by 3 bases, leaving 7 bases between them. The CDR3 is CASSYRQDYGYTF. In nucleotides, the CDR3 is TGTGCCAGCAGTTACCGACAGGACTATGGCTACACCTTC.

The chain is built from TRBV15 and TRBJ2-7, with TRBD1 identical over 8 bases. CDR3 size: 18 residues. The J segment lost 5 bases and the V segment lost 0 bases, leaving 15 bases of the junction unmatched. CDR1 is LNHNV, CDR2 YYDKDF, per germline (reference sequence). The CDR3 DNA is TGTGCCACCAGCAGAGATCTCAGTTGGGGTCAGGGGGCGGACGAGCAGTACTTC. Protein: CATSRDLSWGQGADEQYF. Drawing the rest from reference TRBV15 and TRBJ2-7, the complete variable domain is DAMVIQNPRYQVTQFGKPVTLSCSQTLNHNVMYWYQQKSSQAPKLLFHYYDKDFNNEADTPDNFQSRRPNTSFCFLDIRSPGLGDTAMYLCATSRDLSWGQGADEQYFGPGTRLTVT.